Here is one T cell receptor (beta chain) with its context. This sample stems from a study of blood T cell repertoires in COVID-19. Sequencing was performed with immunoSEQ multiplex PCR; in TCRdb, only in-frame clones are kept and a portion is missing. The data show approximately 150,000 clones, around 84% seen once. V lost 2 bases to trimming and J lost 8 bases; unmatched junction nucleotides: 12. The V gene's germline CDR1 is SGHNT and CDR2 YYREEE (reference sequence). CDR3 length: 16 amino acids. The V and J genes are TRBV5-4 and TRBJ2-1; TRBD1 matches at 8 bases. Sequenced material: peripheral blood. This TCR derives from a man between 65 and 85 years old with acute or convalescent COVID-19. The CDR3 bases are TGTGCCAGCAGCTTTGAAGGACAGGGTATTTTGGATGAGCAGTTCTTC. It encodes CASSFEGQGILDEQFF.